The T cell receptor beta chain described here comes from a study of T and B cells in COVID-19 patients. At the level of the study: Critical illness requiring mechanical ventilation or extracorporeal membrane oxygenation affected 12 of 20 active-infection patients. Of approximately 22 active-infection patients, 15 to 18 carried comorbidities linked to unfavorable COVID-19 outcome.

This clonotype was picked up many times. Its antigen is undetermined. Multiplex PCR with BIOMED2 TRB-A/B primer pools amplified TRB rearrangements. TCRdb re-called the multiplex PCR reads with MiXCR, one entry per CDR3 protein. The sample holds approximately 5,200 distinct CDR3 sequences; about 20% are singletons and the top ten take 6.5%. The CDR3 is made up of 15 amino acids. V was cut by 2 bases and J by 0 bases, with 10 bases left in between. Germline V gene lookup returns CDR1 KGHSH and CDR2 LQKENI. Overall study findings and caveats: Early severe-case samples and blood from mildly ill patients during symptoms were in short supply. CD4+, regulatory T cell, CD8+ and sorted SARS-CoV-2-responsive or tetramer+ T cells were not yet sequenced.

Blood genomic DNA input for TRB amplification was about 240-500 ng. The clonotype originates from a human donor who had recovered from COVID-19. The sequencing input was blood. The chain recombines TRBV18 with TRBJ1-1; no firm D call. The CDR3 DNA reads TGTGCCAGCTCACCAAGCCCACAGTTGAACACTGAAGCTTTCTTT. Residues: CASSPSPQLNTEAFF. Variable domain in full (rest from reference TRBV18 and TRBJ1-1): NAGVMQNPRHLVRRRGQEARLRCSPMKGHSHVYWYRQLPEEGLKFMVYLQKENIIDESGMPKERFSAEFPKEGPSILRIQQVVRGDSAAYFCASSPSPQLNTEAFFGQGTRLTVV.